What follows describes a single T cell receptor (beta chain). This record comes from a study of cytomegalovirus exposure and HLA in healthy donors. It was with 60 Vbeta and 13 Jbeta primers that the PCR ran. Assay: immunoSEQ multiplex PCR; the TCRdb copy retains only in-frame clones and omits some. In the table there are approximately 73,000 clones, roughly 80% of which are singletons. Germline V lookup: CDR1 MNHEY, CDR2 SMNVEV (reference sequence). The CDR3 is made up of 13 amino acids. V lost 6 bases, J lost 4 bases, and 5 bases stayed unmatched. This clonotype was sampled from a woman between 40 and 50 years old in good health and CMV-seropositive. The chain joins TRBV27 to TRBJ2-5, with 7 bases that match TRBD1. Specimen: PBMCs. The CDR3 DNA reads TGTGCCAGCAGACCACAGGGGACAGAGACCCAGTACTTC. Its translation is CASRPQGTETQYF.